This is a list of T cell receptor beta chains from one sample in a study of CD8+ T cells in alopecia areata. Assay used: immunoSEQ multiplex PCR; TCRdb lists only in-frame clones, some missing. The sample contains under 150,000 clones, roughly four fifths of which appear only once. The material sequenced was CD8+ T cells sorted from blood, taken at week 4, from a patient treated with tofacitinib. All receptors come from a human donor with alopecia areata. Each CDR3 is given with its conserved first and last residue. D genes are given only for firm matches. A clone size is listed for some rows: how often the clone was seen (once, few, many), or a class if it is expanded.

J: TRBJ2-2; D: -; size: -; V: TRBV7-6; DNA: TGTGCCAGCAGTGTCTTCTCGGGGGAGCTGTTTTTT; CDR3: CASSVFSGELFF
J: TRBJ2-7; D: -; size: once; V: TRBV4-2; DNA: TGTGCCAGCAGCCAAGAATCGCCAGGGTTCTCCTACGAGCAGTACTTC; CDR3: CASSQESPGFSYEQYF
J: TRBJ2-7; D: TRBD1; size: once; V: TRBV2; DNA: TGTGCCAGCAGGGACAGGGGGCCTTCCTACGAGCAGTACTTC; CDR3: CASRDRGPSYEQYF
J: TRBJ1-1; D: -; size: -; V: TRBV6-5; DNA: TGTGCCAGCAGTTACGGGGGGCCTAGGACTGAAGCTTTCTTT; CDR3: CASSYGGPRTEAFF
J: TRBJ1-2; D: -; size: -; V: TRBV7-9; DNA: TGTGCCAGCAGCTTAGATCGGACACGGGAGGCCTACACCTTC; CDR3: CASSLDRTREAYTF
J: TRBJ2-7; D: -; size: -; V: TRBV29-1; DNA: TGCAGCGCTACGTCCAGGGACAAGTCCTACGAGCAGTACTTC; CDR3: CSATSRDKSYEQYF
J: TRBJ2-7; D: -; size: -; V: TRBV27; DNA: TGTGCCAGCAGTTCCCGGGACAAAGCCTACGAGCAGTACTTC; CDR3: CASSSRDKAYEQYF
J: TRBJ2-3; D: -; size: -; V: TRBV4-1; DNA: TGCGCCAGCAGCCAAGCGTGGGGCGCAGATACGCAGTATTTT; CDR3: CASSQAWGADTQYF
J: TRBJ1-2; D: -; size: -; V: TRBV27; DNA: TGTGCCAGCAGTTTGACCCCTCCCCTCCATGGCTACACCTTC; CDR3: CASSLTPPLHGYTF
J: TRBJ2-5; D: -; size: -; V: TRBV7-2; DNA: TGTGCCAGCAGCTTACACCTATCAGAGACCCAGTACTTC; CDR3: CASSLHLSETQYF
J: TRBJ2-7; D: -; size: once; V: TRBV30; DNA: TGTGCCTGGGGAGGGGATTTGGTCTACGAGCAGTACTTC; CDR3: CAWGGDLVYEQYF
J: TRBJ2-7; D: -; size: -; V: TRBV7-9; DNA: TGTGCCAGCAGCTTAACACCGGACACCATCTACGAGCAGTACTTC; CDR3: CASSLTPDTIYEQYF
J: TRBJ2-5; D: -; size: -; V: TRBV27; DNA: TGTGCCAGCAAGAGGGCAGGCTGGGAGACCCAGTACTTC; CDR3: CASKRAGWETQYF
J: TRBJ2-7; D: -; size: once; V: TRBV5-1; DNA: TGCGCCAGCAGTCCAACGGGGACGGCCTACGAGCAGTACTTC; CDR3: CASSPTGTAYEQYF
J: TRBJ2-7; D: -; size: -; V: TRBV2; DNA: TGTGCCAGCAGTGTCCGACTTACCGGCTACGAGCAGTACTTC; CDR3: CASSVRLTGYEQYF
J: TRBJ2-7; D: TRBD2; size: once; V: TRBV7-9; DNA: TGTGCCAGCAGGTTAGGGGAGGGTATCGTCGGCGAGCAGTACTTC; CDR3: CASRLGEGIVGEQYF
J: TRBJ2-1; D: TRBD1; size: -; V: TRBV7-2; DNA: TGTGCCAGCAGCACAGGGGGCAGCTCCTACAATGAGCAGTTCTTC; CDR3: CASSTGGSSYNEQFF
J: TRBJ2-1; D: -; size: -; V: TRBV4-1; DNA: TGCGCCAGCAGCCAAGATATGGGTGAGCCCTACAATGAGCAGTTCTTC; CDR3: CASSQDMGEPYNEQFF
J: TRBJ2-3; D: TRBD2; size: -; V: TRBV30; DNA: TGTGCCTGGAGTGACGGACTAGGACACACAGATACGCAGTATTTT; CDR3: CAWSDGLGHTDTQYF
J: TRBJ1-1; D: -; size: once; V: TRBV14; DNA: TGTGCCAGCAGCTATACACGGGTATCTGAAGCTTTCTTT; CDR3: CASSYTRVSEAFF
J: TRBJ2-7; D: TRBD1; size: -; V: TRBV7-9; DNA: TGTGCCAGCAGCTCGGGGGACAGGGGGAGGTACGAGCAGTACTTC; CDR3: CASSSGDRGRYEQYF
J: TRBJ2-3; D: TRBD2; size: -; V: TRBV28; DNA: TGTGCCAGCAGCCCTAGCGGACGCACAGATACGCAGTATTTT; CDR3: CASSPSGRTDTQYF
J: TRBJ2-3; D: TRBD2; size: -; V: TRBV10-3; DNA: TGTGCCATCAGCGGAACTAGCGGGGGGCCCGGCGGGACAGATACGCAGTATTTT; CDR3: CAISGTSGGPGGTDTQYF
J: TRBJ2-3; D: -; size: few; V: TRBV7-9; DNA: TGTGCCAGCAGCTTGTTGGATACGCAGTATTTT; CDR3: CASSLLDTQYF
J: TRBJ2-5; D: TRBD1; size: -; V: TRBV5-6; DNA: TGTGCCAGCAGCACTGGGACAGGAGACCAAGAGACCCAGTACTTC; CDR3: CASSTGTGDQETQYF
J: TRBJ2-7; D: -; size: -; V: TRBV30; DNA: TGTGCCTGGACTATATCTGGGACCTACGAGCAGTACTTC; CDR3: CAWTISGTYEQYF
J: TRBJ2-7; D: -; size: -; V: TRBV4-1; DNA: TGCGCCAGCAGCTACTCCCTGGGCAGCCCCTACGAGCAGTACTTC; CDR3: CASSYSLGSPYEQYF
J: TRBJ2-6; D: TRBD1; size: -; V: TRBV27; DNA: TGTGCCAGCAGCCAATCCGGGACAGGGGGCGCTGGGGCCAACGTCCTGACTTTC; CDR3: CASSQSGTGGAGANVLTF
J: TRBJ2-7; D: -; size: many; V: TRBV7-2; DNA: TGTGCCAGCAGCTTAGCAGACGACGGTTCTCACGAGCAGTACTTC; CDR3: CASSLADDGSHEQYF
J: TRBJ1-6; D: -; size: -; V: TRBV4-3; DNA: TGCGCCAGCAGCCAACGTCATAATTCACCCCTCCACTTT; CDR3: CASSQRHNSPLHF
J: TRBJ2-5; D: -; size: -; V: TRBV6-6; DNA: TGTGCCAGCAGTTCGGTTGGCTTTCAAGAGACCCAGTACTTC; CDR3: CASSSVGFQETQYF
J: TRBJ2-5; D: -; size: -; V: TRBV5-1; DNA: TGCGCCAGCAGCTTGGCGGTATGGGCGGGAACCCAAGAGACCCAGTACTTC; CDR3: CASSLAVWAGTQETQYF
J: TRBJ1-2; D: TRBD1; size: -; V: TRBV5-1; DNA: TGCGCCAGCAGCTTGGATTTCCGGGACAGGTCCGACTATGGCTACACCTTC; CDR3: CASSLDFRDRSDYGYTF
J: TRBJ1-2; D: TRBD1; size: -; V: TRBV29-1; DNA: TGCAGCGTTGCCAGGGGGGACGGCTACACCTTC; CDR3: CSVARGDGYTF
J: TRBJ1-2; D: -; size: few; V: TRBV7-9; DNA: TGTGCCAGCAGCTCGAAGGGTACTCAGGGGCATGGCTACACCTTC; CDR3: CASSSKGTQGHGYTF
J: TRBJ1-1; D: -; size: -; V: TRBV2; DNA: TGTGCCAGCAGTGGGCGGACTAACACTGAAGCTTTCTTT; CDR3: CASSGRTNTEAFF
J: TRBJ1-1; D: -; size: -; V: TRBV4-3; DNA: TGCGCCAGCAGCCTTGAGAGGACAGCTATTAACACTGAAGCTTTCTTT; CDR3: CASSLERTAINTEAFF
J: TRBJ2-1; D: -; size: -; V: TRBV7-9; DNA: TGTGCCAGCAGCTTTGGACCGGACAATGAGCAGTTCTTC; CDR3: CASSFGPDNEQFF
J: TRBJ2-7; D: -; size: -; V: TRBV7-2; DNA: TGTGCCAGCAGCCCCAGGTTTGGAGCGGCATACTACGAGCAGTACTTC; CDR3: CASSPRFGAAYYEQYF
J: TRBJ2-7; D: -; size: -; V: TRBV11-2; DNA: TGTGCCAGCAGCCTCTCCTCGGAGCAGTACTTC; CDR3: CASSLSSEQYF
J: TRBJ2-5; D: TRBD2; size: -; V: TRBV29-1; DNA: TGCAGCGCTGAACCTGGGGAGGGTCGGGCGACCCAGTACTTC; CDR3: CSAEPGEGRATQYF
J: TRBJ2-3; D: TRBD1; size: -; V: TRBV19; DNA: TGTGCCAGTAGTATCAGGACAGGGAGCACAGATACGCAGTATTTT; CDR3: CASSIRTGSTDTQYF
J: TRBJ2-7; D: -; size: -; V: TRBV29-1; DNA: TGCAGCGTTGAAATCGGGGATGCCTACGAGCAGTACTTC; CDR3: CSVEIGDAYEQYF
J: TRBJ2-5; D: TRBD2; size: few; V: TRBV6-1; DNA: TGTGCCAGCAGTGACATGACGGGACTACCCCAAGAGACCCAGTACTTC; CDR3: CASSDMTGLPQETQYF
J: TRBJ1-3; D: -; size: few; V: TRBV7-9; DNA: TGTGCCAGCAGAAGTAGACTGGACTCTGGAAACACCATATATTTT; CDR3: CASRSRLDSGNTIYF
J: TRBJ2-1; D: -; size: once; V: TRBV13; DNA: TGTGCCAGCAGCCCCGGACAGTCCGAGCAGTTCTTC; CDR3: CASSPGQSEQFF
J: TRBJ1-2; D: TRBD1; size: -; V: TRBV27; DNA: TGTGCCAGCAGTTCTCGGACAGGGCGGGGAGGCTACACCTTC; CDR3: CASSSRTGRGGYTF
J: TRBJ2-1; D: TRBD2; size: -; V: TRBV27; DNA: TGTGCCACGCTAGCGGGGGGGCAAAGTGAGCAGTTCTTC; CDR3: CATLAGGQSEQFF
J: TRBJ2-5; D: TRBD2; size: -; V: TRBV6-6; DNA: TGTGCCAGCAGTTCAACGGGGGGAGGAGAGACCCAGTACTTC; CDR3: CASSSTGGGETQYF
J: TRBJ1-1; D: -; size: -; V: TRBV27; DNA: TGTGCCAGCGCCTGGGGGGGGAACACTGAAGCTTTCTTT; CDR3: CASAWGGNTEAFF